This entry is about one TCR beta chain. Its specificity is not known. The data are from a study of blood T cells in healthy people across ages. Study-wide points: Expanded clonotype changes were possibly confounded by unknown donor CMV status. Age brought a roughly linear fall in TCR beta diversity measured per million T cells. Naive and antigen-experienced cells could not be conclusively compared, given unsorted PBMCs.

PCR was performed a second time for roughly 7 to 12 cycles using a sample-barcoded 5' primer and a J-beta primer mix. Each sample provided no less than 3 million CDR3-containing paired-end reads. MiXCR, run by TCRdb on the 5' RACE reads, gives a single entry per CDR3 protein. This sample has roughly 720,000 distinct CDR3 sequences, with roughly 50% found just once. J was trimmed by 10 bases and V by 5 bases; bases with no gene match: 12. Germline V lookup: CDR1 MNHEY, CDR2 SVGAGI. The CDR3 has 15 amino acids. The receptor was derived from an elderly man in good health. The V and J genes are TRBV6-5 and TRBJ2-1, with 9 bases that match TRBD2. The sequenced material came from blood. The CDR3 DNA reads as TGTGCCAGCAGTCTACGGGTAGCGGGAGCTCGGGAGCAGTTCTTC. It yields the protein CASSLRVAGAREQFF.